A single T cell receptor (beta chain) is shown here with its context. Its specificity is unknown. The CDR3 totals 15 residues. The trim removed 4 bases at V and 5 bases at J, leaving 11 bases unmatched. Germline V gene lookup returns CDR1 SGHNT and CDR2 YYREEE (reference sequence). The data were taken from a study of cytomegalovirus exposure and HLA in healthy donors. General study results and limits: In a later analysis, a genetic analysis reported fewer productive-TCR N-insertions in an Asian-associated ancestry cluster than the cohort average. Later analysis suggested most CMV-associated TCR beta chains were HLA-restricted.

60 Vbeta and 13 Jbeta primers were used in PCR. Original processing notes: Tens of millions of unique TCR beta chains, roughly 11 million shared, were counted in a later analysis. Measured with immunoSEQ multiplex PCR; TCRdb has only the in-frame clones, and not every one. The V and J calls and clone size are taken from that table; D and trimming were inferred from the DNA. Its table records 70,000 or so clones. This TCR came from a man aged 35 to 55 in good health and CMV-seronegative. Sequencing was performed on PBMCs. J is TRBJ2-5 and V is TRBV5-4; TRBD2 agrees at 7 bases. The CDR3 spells CASSPRGLGRETQYF. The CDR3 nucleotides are TGTGCCAGCAGCCCGCGCGGACTAGGGAGGGAGACCCAGTACTTC.